This T cell receptor beta chain comes out of a study of blood T cell repertoires in COVID-19. Background on the study: Italy, Spain and the United States were the sources of the convalescent and acute COVID-19 samples.

Profiling relied on immunoSEQ multiplex PCR, and the TCRdb table lists in-frame clones only, not all of them. The table shows 140,000 or so clones, with roughly 87% occurring only once. There are 15 residues in the CDR3. The V gene's germline CDR1 is KGHSH and CDR2 LQKENI. J was trimmed by 1 base and V by 3 bases; bases with no gene match: 3. The chain combines TRBV18 with TRBJ1-3, with 7 bases that match TRBD1. Sequences were obtained from peripheral blood. This TCR derives from a woman between 50 and 59 years old with acute or convalescent COVID-19. In DNA, the CDR3 is TGTGCCAGCTCACCCCCAGGGGGTTCTGGAAACACCATATATTTT. Protein sequence: CASSPPGGSGNTIYF.